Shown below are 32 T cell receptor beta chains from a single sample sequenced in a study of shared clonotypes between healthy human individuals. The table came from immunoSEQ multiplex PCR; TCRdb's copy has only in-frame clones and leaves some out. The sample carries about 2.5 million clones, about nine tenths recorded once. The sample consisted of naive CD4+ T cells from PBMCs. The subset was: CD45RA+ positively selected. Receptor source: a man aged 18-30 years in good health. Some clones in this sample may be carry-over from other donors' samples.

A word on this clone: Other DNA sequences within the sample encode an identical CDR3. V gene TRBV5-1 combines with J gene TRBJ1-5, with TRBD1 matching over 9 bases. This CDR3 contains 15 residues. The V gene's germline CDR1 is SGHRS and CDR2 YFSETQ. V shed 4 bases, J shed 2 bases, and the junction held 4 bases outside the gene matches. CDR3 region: CASSPQGAGNQPQHF. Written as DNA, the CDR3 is TGCGCCAGCAGCCCACAGGGGGCGGGCAATCAGCCCCAGCATTTT.

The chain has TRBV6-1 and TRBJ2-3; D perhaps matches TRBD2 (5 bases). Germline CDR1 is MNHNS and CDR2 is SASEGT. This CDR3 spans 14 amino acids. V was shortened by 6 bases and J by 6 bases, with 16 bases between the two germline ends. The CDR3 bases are TGTGCCAGCAGACTAGGTGTGGCCCTGGATACGCAGTATTTT. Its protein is CASRLGVALDTQYF.

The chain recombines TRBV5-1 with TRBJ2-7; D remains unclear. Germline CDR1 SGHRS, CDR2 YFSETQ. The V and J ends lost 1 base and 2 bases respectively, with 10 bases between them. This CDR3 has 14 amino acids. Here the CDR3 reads CASSLMGLPYEQYF. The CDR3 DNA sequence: TGCGCCAGCAGCTTGATGGGCCTGCCCTACGAGCAGTACTTC.

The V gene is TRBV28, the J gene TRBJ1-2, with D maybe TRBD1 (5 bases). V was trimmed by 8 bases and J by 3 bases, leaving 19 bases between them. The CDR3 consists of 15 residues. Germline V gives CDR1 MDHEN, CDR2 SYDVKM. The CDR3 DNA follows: TGTGCCAGCGAGCGGCACCGGGGCGCCCACTATGGCTACACCTTC. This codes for CASERHRGAHYGYTF.

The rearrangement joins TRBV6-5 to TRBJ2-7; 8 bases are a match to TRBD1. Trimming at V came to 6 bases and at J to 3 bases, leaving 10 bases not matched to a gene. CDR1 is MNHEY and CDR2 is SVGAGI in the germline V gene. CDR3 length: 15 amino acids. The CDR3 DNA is TGTGCCAGCAGAGCCGGGACAGGAGTTTTCTACGAGCAGTACTTC. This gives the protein CASRAGTGVFYEQYF.

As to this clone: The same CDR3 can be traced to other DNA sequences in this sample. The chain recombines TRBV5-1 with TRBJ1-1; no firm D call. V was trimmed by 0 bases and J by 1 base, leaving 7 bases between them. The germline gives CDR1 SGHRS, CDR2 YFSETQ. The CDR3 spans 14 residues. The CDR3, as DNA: TGCGCCAGCAGCTTGGATCGGGCGAACACTGAAGCTTTCTTT. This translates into CASSLDRANTEAFF. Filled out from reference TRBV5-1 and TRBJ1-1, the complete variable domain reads KAGVTQTPRYLIKTRGQQVTLSCSPISGHRSVSWYQQTPGQGLQFLFEYFSETQRNKGNFPGRFSGRQFSNSRSEMNVSTLELGDSALYLCASSLDRANTEAFFGQGTRLTVV.

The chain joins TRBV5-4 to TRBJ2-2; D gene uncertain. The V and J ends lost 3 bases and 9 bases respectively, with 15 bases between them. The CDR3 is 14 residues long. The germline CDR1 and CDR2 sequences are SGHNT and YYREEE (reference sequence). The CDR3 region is CASSYRASERELFF. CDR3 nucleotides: TGTGCCAGCAGCTACCGGGCCTCGGAAAGGGAGCTGTTTTTT.

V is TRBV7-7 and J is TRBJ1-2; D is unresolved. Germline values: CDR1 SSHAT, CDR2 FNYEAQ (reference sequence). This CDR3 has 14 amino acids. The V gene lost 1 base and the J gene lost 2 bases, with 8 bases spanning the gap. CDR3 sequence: CASSLDSKNYGYTF. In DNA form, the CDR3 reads TGTGCCAGCAGCTTAGATTCCAAAAACTATGGCTACACCTTC.

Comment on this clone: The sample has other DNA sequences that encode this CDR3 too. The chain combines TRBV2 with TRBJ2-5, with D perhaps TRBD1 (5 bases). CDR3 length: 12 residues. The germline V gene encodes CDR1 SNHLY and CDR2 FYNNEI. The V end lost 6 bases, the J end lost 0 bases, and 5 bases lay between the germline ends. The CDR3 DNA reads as TGTGCCAGCAGAGGGGACCAAGAGACCCAGTACTTC. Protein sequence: CASRGDQETQYF.

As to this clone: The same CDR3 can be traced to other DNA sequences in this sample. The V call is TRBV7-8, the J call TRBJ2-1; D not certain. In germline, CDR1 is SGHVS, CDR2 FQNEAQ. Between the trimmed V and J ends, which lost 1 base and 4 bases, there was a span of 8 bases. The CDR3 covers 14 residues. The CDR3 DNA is TGTGCCAGCAGCTTAGAGGCGGTTTACAATGAGCAGTTCTTC. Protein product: CASSLEAVYNEQFF.

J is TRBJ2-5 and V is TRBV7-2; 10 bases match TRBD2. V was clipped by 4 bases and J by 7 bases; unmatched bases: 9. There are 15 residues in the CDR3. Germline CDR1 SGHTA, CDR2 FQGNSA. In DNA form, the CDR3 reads TGTGCCAGCAGCTCCGGGGCTAGCGGGAGCGGGACCCAGTACTTC. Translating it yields CASSSGASGSGTQYF.

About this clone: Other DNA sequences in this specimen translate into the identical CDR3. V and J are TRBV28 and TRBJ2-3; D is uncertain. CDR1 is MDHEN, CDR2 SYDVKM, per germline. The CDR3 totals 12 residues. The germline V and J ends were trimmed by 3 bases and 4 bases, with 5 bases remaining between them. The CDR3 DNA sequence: TGTGCCAGCAGTTTCGGCGCAGATACGCAGTATTTT. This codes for CASSFGADTQYF.

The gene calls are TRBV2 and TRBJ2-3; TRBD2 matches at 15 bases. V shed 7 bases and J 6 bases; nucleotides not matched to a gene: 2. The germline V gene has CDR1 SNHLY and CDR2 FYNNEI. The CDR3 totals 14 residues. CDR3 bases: TGTGCCAGCACTGGGACTAGCGGGAGGGATACGCAGTATTTT. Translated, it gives CASTGTSGRDTQYF.

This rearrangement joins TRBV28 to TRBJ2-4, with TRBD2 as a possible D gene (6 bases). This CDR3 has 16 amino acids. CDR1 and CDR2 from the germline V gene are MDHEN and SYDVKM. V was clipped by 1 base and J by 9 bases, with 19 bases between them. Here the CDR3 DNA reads TGTGCCAGCAGTTTATACCGGGGGAACCGTGCCGCCATTCAGTACTTC. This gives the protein CASSLYRGNRAAIQYF.

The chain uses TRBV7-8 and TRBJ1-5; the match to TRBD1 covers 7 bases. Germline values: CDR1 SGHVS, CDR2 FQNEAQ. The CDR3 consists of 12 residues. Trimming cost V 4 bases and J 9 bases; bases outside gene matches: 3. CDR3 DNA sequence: TGTGCCAGCAGCTCAGCAGGGGGGCCCCAGCATTTT. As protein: CASSSAGGPQHF.

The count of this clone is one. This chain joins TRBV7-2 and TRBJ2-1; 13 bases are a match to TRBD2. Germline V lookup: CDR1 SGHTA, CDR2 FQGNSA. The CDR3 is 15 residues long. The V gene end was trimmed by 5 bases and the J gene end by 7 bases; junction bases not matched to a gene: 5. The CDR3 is CASSAGLAGPNEQFF. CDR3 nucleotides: TGTGCCAGCAGCGCGGGACTAGCGGGACCAAATGAGCAGTTCTTC.

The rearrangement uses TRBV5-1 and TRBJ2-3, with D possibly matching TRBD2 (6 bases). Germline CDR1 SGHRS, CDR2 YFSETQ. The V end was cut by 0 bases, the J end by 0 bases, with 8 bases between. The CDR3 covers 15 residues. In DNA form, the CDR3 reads TGCGCCAGCAGCTTGGAGGGGAGGAGCACAGATACGCAGTATTTT. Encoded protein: CASSLEGRSTDTQYF.

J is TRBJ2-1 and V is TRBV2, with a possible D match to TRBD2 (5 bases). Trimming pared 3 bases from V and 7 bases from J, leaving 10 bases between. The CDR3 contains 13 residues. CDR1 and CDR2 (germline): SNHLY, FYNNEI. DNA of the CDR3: TGTGCCAGCAGTGACTTGAGGGATAATGAGCAGTTCTTC. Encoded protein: CASSDLRDNEQFF.

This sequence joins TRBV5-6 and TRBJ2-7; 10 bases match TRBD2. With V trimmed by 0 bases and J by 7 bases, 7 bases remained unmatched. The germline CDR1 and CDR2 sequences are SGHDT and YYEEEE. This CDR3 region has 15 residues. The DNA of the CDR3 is TGTGCCAGCAGCTTGGGGACTAGCGGTGCCGGAGAGCAGTACTTC. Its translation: CASSLGTSGAGEQYF.

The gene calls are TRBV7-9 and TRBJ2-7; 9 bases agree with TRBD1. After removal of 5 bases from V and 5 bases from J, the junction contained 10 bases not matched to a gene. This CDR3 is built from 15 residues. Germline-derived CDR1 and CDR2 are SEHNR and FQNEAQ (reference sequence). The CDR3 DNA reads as TGTGCCAGCAGCCCCTCCGGGACAGGGTACGACGAGCAGTACTTC. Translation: CASSPSGTGYDEQYF.

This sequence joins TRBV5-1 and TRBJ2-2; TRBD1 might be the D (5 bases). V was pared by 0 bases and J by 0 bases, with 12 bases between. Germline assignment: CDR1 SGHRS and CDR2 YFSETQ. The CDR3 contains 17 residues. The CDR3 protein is CASSLGSTATNTGELFF. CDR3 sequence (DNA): TGCGCCAGCAGCTTGGGATCGACAGCCACGAACACCGGGGAGCTGTTTTTT.

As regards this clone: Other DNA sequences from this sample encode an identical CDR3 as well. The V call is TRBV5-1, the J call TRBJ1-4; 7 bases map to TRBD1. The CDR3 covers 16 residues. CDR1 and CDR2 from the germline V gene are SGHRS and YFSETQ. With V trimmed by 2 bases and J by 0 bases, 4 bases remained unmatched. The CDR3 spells CASSLGDSATNEKLFF. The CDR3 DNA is TGCGCCAGCAGCTTAGGGGACAGTGCAACTAATGAAAAACTGTTTTTT.

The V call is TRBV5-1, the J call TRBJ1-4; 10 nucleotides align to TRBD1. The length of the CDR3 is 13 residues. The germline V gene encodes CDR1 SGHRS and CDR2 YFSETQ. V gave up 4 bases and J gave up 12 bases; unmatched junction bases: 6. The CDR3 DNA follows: TGCGCCAGCAGCGGGACAGGGGCCCGGGAACTGTTTTTT. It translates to CASSGTGARELFF.

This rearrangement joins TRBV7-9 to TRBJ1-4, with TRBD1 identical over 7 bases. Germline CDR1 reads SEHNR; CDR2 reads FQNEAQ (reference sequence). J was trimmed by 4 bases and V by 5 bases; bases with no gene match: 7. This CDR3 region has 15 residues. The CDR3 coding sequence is TGTGCCAGCAGCCAGTCGACAGGGTATAATGAAAAACTGTTTTTT. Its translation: CASSQSTGYNEKLFF.

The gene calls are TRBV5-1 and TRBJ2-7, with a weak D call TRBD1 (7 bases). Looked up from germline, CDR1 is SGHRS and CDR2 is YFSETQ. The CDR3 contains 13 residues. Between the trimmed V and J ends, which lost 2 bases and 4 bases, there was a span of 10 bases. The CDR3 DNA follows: TGCGCCAGCAGCTTTCAGGGGGGATACGAGCAGTACTTC. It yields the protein CASSFQGGYEQYF.

The CDR3 DNA sequence: TGTGCCAGCAGCCAAGAGAAGGCCTTAAACATTCAGTACTTC. It codes for CASSQEKALNIQYF. The chain links TRBV14 to TRBJ2-4; no firm D call. Trimming pared 0 bases from V and 6 bases from J, leaving 9 bases between. From germline, CDR1 is SGHDN and CDR2 FVKESK. The CDR3 extends over 14 amino acids.

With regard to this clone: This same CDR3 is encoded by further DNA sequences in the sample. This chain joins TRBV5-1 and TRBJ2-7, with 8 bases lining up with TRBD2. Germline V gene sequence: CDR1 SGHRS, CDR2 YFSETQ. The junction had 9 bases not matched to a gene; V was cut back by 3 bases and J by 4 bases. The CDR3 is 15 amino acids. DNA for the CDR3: TGCGCCAGCAGCTCGGGAGGTAGCGGGGCTTACGAGCAGTACTTC. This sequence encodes CASSSGGSGAYEQYF.

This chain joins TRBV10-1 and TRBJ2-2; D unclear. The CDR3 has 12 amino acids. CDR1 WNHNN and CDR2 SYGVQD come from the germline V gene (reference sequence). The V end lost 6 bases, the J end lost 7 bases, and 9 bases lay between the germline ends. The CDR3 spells CASRRLIGELFF. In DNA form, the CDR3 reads TGCGCCAGCAGGCGCCTTATCGGGGAGCTGTTTTTT.

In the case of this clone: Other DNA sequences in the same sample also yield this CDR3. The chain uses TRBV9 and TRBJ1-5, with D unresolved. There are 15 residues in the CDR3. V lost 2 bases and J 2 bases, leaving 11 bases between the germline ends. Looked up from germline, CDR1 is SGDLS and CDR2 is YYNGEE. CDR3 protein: CASSVDPGGNQPQHF. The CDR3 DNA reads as TGTGCCAGCAGCGTCGACCCCGGGGGCAATCAGCCCCAGCATTTT.

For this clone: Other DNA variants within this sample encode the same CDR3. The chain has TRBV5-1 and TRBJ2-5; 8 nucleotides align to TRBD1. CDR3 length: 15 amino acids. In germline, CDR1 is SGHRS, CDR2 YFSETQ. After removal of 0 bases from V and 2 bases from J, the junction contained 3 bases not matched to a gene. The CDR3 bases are TGCGCCAGCAGCTTGGGCGACAGGGGTCAAGAGACCCAGTACTTC. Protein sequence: CASSLGDRGQETQYF.

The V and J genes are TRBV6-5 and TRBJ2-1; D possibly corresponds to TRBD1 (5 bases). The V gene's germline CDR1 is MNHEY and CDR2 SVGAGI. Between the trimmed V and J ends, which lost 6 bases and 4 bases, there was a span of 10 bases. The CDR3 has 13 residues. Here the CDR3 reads CASRLDSYNEQFF. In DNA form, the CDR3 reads TGTGCCAGCAGACTCGACAGTTACAATGAGCAGTTCTTC.

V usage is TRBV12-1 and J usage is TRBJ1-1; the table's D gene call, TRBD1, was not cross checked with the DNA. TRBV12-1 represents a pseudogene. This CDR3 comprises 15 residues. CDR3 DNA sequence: TGTGCCAGCAGCTCTGCCGGGACAGGGTTCACTGAAGCTTTCTTT. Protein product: CASSSAGTGFTEAFF.